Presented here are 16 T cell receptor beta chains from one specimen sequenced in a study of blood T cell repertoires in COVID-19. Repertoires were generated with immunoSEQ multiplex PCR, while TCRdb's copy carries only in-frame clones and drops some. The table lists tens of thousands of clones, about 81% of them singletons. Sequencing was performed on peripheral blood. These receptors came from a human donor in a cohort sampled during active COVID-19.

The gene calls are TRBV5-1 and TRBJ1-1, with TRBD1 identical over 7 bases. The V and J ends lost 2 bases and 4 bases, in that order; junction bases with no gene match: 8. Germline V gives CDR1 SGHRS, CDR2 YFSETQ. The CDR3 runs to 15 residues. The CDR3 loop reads CASSLVKGTVTEAFF. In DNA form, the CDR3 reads TGCGCCAGCAGCTTAGTTAAGGGGACAGTCACTGAAGCTTTCTTT. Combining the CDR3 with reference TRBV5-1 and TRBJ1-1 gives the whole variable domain KAGVTQTPRYLIKTRGQQVTLSCSPISGHRSVSWYQQTPGQGLQFLFEYFSETQRNKGNFPGRFSGRQFSNSRSEMNVSTLELGDSALYLCASSLVKGTVTEAFFGQGTRLTVV.

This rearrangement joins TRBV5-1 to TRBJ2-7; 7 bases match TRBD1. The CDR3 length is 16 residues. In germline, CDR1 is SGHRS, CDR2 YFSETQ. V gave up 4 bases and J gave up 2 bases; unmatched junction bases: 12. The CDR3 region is CASSRDREMAAYEQYF. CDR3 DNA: TGCGCCAGCAGCCGCGACAGGGAGATGGCGGCCTACGAGCAGTACTTC.

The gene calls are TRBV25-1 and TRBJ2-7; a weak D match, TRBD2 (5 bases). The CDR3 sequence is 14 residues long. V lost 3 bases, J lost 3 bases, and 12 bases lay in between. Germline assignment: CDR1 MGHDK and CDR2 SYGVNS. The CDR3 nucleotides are TGTGCCAGCAGTGAGACGGGGATGAGCTACGAGCAGTACTTC. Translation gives CASSETGMSYEQYF.

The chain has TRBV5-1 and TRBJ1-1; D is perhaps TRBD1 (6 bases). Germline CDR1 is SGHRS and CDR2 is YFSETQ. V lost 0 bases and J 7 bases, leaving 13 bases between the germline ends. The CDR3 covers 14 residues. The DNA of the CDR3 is TGCGCCAGCAGCTTGGCCGGGGGGACATTTGAAGCTTTCTTT. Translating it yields CASSLAGGTFEAFF.

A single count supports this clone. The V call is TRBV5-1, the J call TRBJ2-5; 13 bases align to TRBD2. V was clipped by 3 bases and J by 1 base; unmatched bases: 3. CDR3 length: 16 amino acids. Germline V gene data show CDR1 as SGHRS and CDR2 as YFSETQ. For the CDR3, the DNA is TGCGCCAGCAGCTGGGGGACTAGCGGGGTCCAAGAGACCCAGTACTTC. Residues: CASSWGTSGVQETQYF.

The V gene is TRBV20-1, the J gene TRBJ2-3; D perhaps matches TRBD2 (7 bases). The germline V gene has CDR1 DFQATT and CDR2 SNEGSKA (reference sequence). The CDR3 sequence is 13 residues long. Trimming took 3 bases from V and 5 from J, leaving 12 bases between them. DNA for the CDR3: TGCAGTGCTAGTGGCGGGGGCCGAGATACGCAGTATTTT. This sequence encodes CSASGGGRDTQYF.

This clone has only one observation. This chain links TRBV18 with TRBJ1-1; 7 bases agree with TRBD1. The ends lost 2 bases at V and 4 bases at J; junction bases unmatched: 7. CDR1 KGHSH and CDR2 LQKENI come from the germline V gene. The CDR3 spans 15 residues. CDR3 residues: CASSPNEGAGTEAFF. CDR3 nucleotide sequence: TGTGCCAGCTCACCAAACGAGGGGGCCGGCACTGAAGCTTTCTTT.

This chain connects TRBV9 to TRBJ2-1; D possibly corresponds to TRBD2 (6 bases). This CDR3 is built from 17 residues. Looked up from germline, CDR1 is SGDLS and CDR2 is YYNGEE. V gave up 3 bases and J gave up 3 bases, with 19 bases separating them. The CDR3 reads CASSASSSSRGYNEQFF. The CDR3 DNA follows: TGTGCCAGCAGCGCAAGCTCTTCCTCGCGGGGCTACAATGAGCAGTTCTTC.

The CDR3 DNA reads as TGCGCCAGCAGCCGGGACAGCCCGGCGCAGTATTTT. It translates to CASSRDSPAQYF. The rearrangement joins TRBV5-1 to TRBJ2-3; 7 bases are a match to TRBD1. Germline assignment: CDR1 SGHRS and CDR2 YFSETQ. The CDR3 has 12 amino acids. The junction had 6 bases not matched to a gene; V was cut back by 4 bases and J by 10 bases.

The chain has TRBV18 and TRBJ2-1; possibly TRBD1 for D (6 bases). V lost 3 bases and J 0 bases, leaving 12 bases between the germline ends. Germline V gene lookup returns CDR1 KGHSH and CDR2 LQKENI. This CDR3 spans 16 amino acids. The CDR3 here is CASSPSGRGSYNEQFF. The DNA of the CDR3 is TGTGCCAGCTCACCCTCGGGCAGGGGCTCCTACAATGAGCAGTTCTTC.

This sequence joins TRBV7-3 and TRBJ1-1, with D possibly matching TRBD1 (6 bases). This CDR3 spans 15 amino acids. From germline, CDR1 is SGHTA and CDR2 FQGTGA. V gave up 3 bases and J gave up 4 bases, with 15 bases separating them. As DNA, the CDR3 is TGTGCCAGCAGCTTCCGAGGGCAGGGGATCACTGAAGCTTTCTTT. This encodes CASSFRGQGITEAFF. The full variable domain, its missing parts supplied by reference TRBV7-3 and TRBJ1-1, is GAGVSQTPSNKVTEKGKYVELRCDPISGHTALYWYRQSLGQGPEFLIYFQGTGAADDSGLPNDRFFAVRPEGSVSTLKIQRTERGDSAVYLCASSFRGQGITEAFFGQGTRLTVV.

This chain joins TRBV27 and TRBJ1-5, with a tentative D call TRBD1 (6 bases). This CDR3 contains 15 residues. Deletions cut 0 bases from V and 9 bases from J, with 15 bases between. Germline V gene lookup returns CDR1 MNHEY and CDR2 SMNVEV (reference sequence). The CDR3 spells CASSLSGRGRLPQHF. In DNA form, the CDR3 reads TGTGCCAGCAGTTTATCTGGCAGGGGCCGTTTGCCCCAGCATTTT.

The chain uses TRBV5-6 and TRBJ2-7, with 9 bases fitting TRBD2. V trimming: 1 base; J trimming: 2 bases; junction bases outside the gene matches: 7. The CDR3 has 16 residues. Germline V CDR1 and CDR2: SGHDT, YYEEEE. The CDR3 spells CASSLRISGGAYEQYF. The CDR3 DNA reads TGTGCCAGCAGCTTGAGAATTAGCGGGGGAGCCTACGAGCAGTACTTC.

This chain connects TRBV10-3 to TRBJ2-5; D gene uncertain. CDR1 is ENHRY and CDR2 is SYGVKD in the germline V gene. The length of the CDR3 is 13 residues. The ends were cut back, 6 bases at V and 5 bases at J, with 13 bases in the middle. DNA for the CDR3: TGTGCCATCAGGTTGCGGCCCGGGGAGACCCAGTACTTC. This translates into CAIRLRPGETQYF.

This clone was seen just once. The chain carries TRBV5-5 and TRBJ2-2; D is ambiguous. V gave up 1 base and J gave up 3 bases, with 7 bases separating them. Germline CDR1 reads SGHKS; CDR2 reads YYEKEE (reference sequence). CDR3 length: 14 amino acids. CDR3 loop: CASSLSVYTGELFF. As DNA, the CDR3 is TGTGCCAGCAGCTTGTCCGTTTACACCGGGGAGCTGTTTTTT.

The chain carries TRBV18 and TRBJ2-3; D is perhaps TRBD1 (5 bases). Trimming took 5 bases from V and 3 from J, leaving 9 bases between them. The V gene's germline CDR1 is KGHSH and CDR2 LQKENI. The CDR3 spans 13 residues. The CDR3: CASSVRQTDTQYF. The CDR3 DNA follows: TGTGCCAGCTCAGTCCGACAGACAGATACGCAGTATTTT.